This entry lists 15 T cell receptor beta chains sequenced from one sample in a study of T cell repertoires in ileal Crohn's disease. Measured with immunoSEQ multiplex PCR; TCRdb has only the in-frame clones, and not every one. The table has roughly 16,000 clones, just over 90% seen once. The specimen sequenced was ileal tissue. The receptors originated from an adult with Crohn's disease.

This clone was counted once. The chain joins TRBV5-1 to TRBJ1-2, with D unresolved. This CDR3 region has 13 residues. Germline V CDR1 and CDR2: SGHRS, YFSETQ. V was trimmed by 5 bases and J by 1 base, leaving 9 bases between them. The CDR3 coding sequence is TGCGCCAGCAGGACGGAGAATAACTATGGCTACACCTTC. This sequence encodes CASRTENNYGYTF.

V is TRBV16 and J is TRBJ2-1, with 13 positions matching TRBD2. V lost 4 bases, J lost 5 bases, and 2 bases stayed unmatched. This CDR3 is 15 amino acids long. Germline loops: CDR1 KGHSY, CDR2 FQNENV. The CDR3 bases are TGTGCCAGCAGCCTACTAGCGGGGGGGAACAATGAGCAGTTCTTC. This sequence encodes CASSLLAGGNNEQFF.

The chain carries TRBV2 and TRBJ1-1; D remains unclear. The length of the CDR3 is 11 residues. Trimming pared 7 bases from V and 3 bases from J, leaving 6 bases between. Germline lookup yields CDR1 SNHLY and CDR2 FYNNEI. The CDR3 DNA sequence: TGTGCCAGCACCTTGTACACTGAAGCTTTCTTT. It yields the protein CASTLYTEAFF.

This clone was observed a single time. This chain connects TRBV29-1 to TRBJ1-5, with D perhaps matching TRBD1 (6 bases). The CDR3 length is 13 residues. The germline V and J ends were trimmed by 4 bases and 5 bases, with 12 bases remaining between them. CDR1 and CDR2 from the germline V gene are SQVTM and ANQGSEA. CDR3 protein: CSVAPGQYQPQHF. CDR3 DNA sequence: TGCAGCGTTGCTCCGGGACAATATCAGCCCCAGCATTTT.

This CDR3 reads CASSYNVFGNTIYF. The CDR3 coding sequence is TGTGCCAGCAGTTACAATGTCTTCGGAAACACCATATATTTT. This chain uses TRBV6-5 with TRBJ1-3; D not resolved. The germline CDR1 and CDR2 sequences are MNHEY and SVGAGI. The CDR3 is made up of 14 amino acids. V was clipped by 2 bases and J by 4 bases, with 9 bases between them.

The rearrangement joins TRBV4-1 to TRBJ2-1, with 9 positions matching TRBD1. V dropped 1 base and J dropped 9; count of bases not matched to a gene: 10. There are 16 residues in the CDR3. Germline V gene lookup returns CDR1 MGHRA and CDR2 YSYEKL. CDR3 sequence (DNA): TGCGCCAGCAGCCAAGGCCCGGGGACAGGGTCTGGTGAGCAGTTCTTC. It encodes CASSQGPGTGSGEQFF.

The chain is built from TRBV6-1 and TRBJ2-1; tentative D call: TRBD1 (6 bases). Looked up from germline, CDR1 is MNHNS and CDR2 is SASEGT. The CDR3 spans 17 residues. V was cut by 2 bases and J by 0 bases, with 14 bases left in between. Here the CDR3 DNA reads TGTGCCAGCAGTGAAACCCCTACAGGGATCTCCTACAATGAGCAGTTCTTC. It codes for CASSETPTGISYNEQFF.

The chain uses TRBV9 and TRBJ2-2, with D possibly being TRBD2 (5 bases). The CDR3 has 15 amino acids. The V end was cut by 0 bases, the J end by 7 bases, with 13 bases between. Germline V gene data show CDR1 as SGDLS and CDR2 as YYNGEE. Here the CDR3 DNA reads TGTGCCAGCAGCGTAGTGTCGGGGTGGGACGGGGAGCTGTTTTTT. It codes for CASSVVSGWDGELFF.

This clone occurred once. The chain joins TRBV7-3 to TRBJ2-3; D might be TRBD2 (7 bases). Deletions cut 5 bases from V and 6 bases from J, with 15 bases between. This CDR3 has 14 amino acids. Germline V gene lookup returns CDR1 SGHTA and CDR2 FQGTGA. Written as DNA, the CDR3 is TGTGCCAGCAGCAAAGAGGGGGGGCGGGATACGCAGTATTTT. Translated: CASSKEGGRDTQYF.

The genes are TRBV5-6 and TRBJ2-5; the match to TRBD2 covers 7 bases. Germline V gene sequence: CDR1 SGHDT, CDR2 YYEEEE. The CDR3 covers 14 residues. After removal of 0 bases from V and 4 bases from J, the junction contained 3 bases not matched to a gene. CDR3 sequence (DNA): TGTGCCAGCAGCTTGGCAGCGGGGTCAGAGACCCAGTACTTC. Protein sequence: CASSLAAGSETQYF. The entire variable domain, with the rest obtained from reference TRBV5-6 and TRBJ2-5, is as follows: DAGVTQSPTHLIKTRGQQVTLRCSPKSGHDTVSWYQQALGQGPQFIFQYYEEEERQRGNFPDRFSGHQFPNYSSELNVNALLLGDSALYLCASSLAAGSETQYFGPGTRLLVL.

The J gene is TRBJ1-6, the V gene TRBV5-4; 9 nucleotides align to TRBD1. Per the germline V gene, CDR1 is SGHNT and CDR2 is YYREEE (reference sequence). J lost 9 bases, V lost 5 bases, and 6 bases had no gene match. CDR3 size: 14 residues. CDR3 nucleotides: TGTGCCAGCAGACCGGACAGGGGAGGTTCACCCCTCCACTTT. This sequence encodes CASRPDRGGSPLHF.

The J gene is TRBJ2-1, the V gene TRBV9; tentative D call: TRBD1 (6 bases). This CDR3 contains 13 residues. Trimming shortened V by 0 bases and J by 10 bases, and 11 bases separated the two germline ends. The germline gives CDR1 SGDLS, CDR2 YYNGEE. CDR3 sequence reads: CASSVGTGTEQFF. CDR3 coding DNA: TGTGCCAGCAGCGTAGGTACCGGGACAGAGCAGTTCTTC.

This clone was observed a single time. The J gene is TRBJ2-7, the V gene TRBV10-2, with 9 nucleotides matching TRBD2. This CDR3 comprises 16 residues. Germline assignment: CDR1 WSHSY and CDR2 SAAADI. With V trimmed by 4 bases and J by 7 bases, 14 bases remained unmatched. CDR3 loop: CASSGAPGTSSREQYF. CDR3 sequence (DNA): TGCGCCAGCAGTGGGGCCCCCGGGACTAGCTCCAGGGAGCAGTACTTC.

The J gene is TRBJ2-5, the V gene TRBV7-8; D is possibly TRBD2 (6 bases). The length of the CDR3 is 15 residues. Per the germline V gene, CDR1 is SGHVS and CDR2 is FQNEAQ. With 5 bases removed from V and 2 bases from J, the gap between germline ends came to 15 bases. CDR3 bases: TGTGCCAGCAGCCCCATATGGGGGGATCAAGAGACCCAGTACTTC. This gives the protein CASSPIWGDQETQYF.

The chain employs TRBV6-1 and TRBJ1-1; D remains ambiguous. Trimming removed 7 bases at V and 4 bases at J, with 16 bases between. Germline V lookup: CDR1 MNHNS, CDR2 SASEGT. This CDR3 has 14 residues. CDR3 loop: CASTSGGLGTEAFF. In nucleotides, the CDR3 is TGTGCCAGCACGAGTGGAGGACTTGGCACTGAAGCTTTCTTT.